This TCR beta chain was found in a study of T-cell reconstitution after alpha-beta-depleted transplantation in children. This clonotype appeared many times. Researchers prepared the TCRbeta library using unique molecular identifiers, the study reports. Each CDR3 protein is one row after TCRdb ran MiXCR on the PCR reads. The sample gives about 110,000 distinct CDR3 sequences, 10% of which show up once; approximately 8% is in the top ten. The CDR3 is 12 residues long. Trimming left V 2 bases short and J 3 bases short, with 8 bases between. The germline gives CDR1 DFQATT, CDR2 SNEGSKA (reference sequence).

This receptor was taken from a human donor who donated a stem cell graft to a child with acute lymphoblastic leukemia. The chain joins TRBV20-1 to TRBJ2-7; D perhaps matches TRBD2 (6 bases). The source material was PBMCs from the stem cell graft donor, sampled from the stem cell graft. CDR3: CSARSGVYEQYF. The CDR3, as DNA: TGCAGTGCTAGATCGGGGGTCTACGAGCAGTACTTC.